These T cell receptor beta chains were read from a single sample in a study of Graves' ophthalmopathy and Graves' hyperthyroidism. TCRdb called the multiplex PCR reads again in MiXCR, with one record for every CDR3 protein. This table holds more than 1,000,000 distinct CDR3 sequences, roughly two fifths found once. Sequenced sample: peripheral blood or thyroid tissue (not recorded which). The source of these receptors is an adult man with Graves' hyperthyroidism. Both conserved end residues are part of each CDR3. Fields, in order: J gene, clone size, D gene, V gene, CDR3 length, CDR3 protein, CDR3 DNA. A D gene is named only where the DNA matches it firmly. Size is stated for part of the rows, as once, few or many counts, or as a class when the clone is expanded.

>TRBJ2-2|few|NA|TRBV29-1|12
CSVEGWSGELFF
TGCAGCGTTGAAGGGTGGTCGGGGGAGCTGTTTTTT
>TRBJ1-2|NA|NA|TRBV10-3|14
CAISATTEDYGYTF
TGTGCCATCAGCGCCACGACAGAGGACTATGGCTACACCTTC
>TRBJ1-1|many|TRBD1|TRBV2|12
CASSLTGAGAFF
TGTGCCAGCAGTCTGACAGGGGCTGGAGCTTTCTTT
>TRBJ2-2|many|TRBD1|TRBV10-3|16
CAISDFRTGSTGELFF
TGTGCCATCAGTGACTTTCGGACAGGGAGCACCGGGGAGCTGTTTTTT
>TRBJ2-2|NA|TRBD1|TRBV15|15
CATSSVQGATGELFF
TGTGCCACCAGCAGTGTTCAGGGGGCCACCGGGGAGCTGTTTTTT
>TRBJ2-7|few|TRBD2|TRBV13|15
CASSFFSGGAYEQYF
TGTGCCAGCAGCTTTTTTAGCGGGGGGGCCTACGAGCAGTACTTC
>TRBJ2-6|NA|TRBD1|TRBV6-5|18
CASSYQGQGVSGANVLTF
TGTGCCAGCAGTTACCAGGGACAGGGGGTATCTGGGGCCAACGTCCTGACTTTC
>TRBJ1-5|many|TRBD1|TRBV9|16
CASSVAMTGSNQPQHF
TGTGCCAGCAGCGTAGCTATGACAGGGAGCAATCAGCCCCAGCATTTT
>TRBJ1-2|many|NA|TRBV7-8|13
CASSVQDNYGYTF
TGTGCCAGCAGCGTACAAGATAACTATGGCTACACCTTC
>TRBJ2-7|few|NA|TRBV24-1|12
CASSTYRDEQYF
TGTGCCAGCAGTACCTACAGGGACGAGCAGTACTTC
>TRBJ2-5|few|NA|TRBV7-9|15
CASSADSLWAETQYF
TGTGCCAGCAGCGCGGATAGCCTATGGGCGGAGACCCAGTACTTC
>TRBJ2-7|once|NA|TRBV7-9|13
CASSSTGPYVQYF
TGTGCCAGCAGCTCCACAGGGCCCTACGTGCAGTACTTC
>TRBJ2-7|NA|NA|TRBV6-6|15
CASRDLGTPVEEQYF
TGTGCCAGCAGAGACCTCGGGACTCCTGTGGAAGAGCAGTACTTC
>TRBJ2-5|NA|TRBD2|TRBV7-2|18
CASSFGAGGRTLQETQYF
TGTGCCAGCAGCTTTGGGGCGGGGGGGCGGACCCTCCAAGAGACCCAGTACTTC
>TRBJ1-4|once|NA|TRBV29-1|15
CSVEAEGAVGEKLFF
TGCAGCGTTGAAGCAGAAGGGGCGGTTGGCGAAAAACTGTTTTTT
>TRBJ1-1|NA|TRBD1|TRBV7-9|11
CASSLDRGLHF
TGTGCCAGCAGCTTGGACAGGGGGTTGCACTTT
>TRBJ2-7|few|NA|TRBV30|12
CAWSATLHEQYF
TGTGCCTGGAGTGCAACTTTACACGAGCAGTACTTC
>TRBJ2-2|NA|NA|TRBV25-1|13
CASSPPDLGELFF
TGTGCCAGCTCACCACCGGACCTCGGGGAGCTGTTTTTT